This entry describes one TCR beta chain. Per the original data handling: Reference gene primer amplification gave nucleated cell count estimates. Produced via immunoSEQ multiplex PCR; TCRdb's table is partial and in-frame only. That table is the source of V, J and clone size, and D and trimming were worked out from the DNA. The repertoire holds more than 65,000 clones, roughly 82% seen once, with approximately 12% in the top ten. The source of the sample is a study of blood T cell repertoires in COVID-19. Turning to the study itself: In each case, the material was cDNA or gDNA derived from T cells, B-cell-depleted T cells, or PBMCs.

Trimming took 9 bases from V and 6 from J; bases not matched to a gene: 7. The CDR3 is 14 amino acids. Germline CDR1 reads MDHEN; CDR2 reads SYDVKM. Source material: peripheral blood. The genes are TRBV28 and TRBJ2-3; the match to TRBD2 covers 12 bases. This TCR was sampled from a human donor in a cohort sampled during active COVID-19. CDR3 in DNA: TGTGCCAGTTTGACTAGCGGGAGAGTGGATACGCAGTATTTT. This sequence encodes CASLTSGRVDTQYF.